This T cell receptor beta chain was identified in a study of cytomegalovirus exposure and HLA in healthy donors listed by TCRdb under 2017. At the level of the whole study: An earlier analysis of 587 of the donors reported approximately 300 Gb of sequence data and about 120 million unique TCR beta sequences obtained from around 180 million T cells. The study aimed to test whether signatures of past pathogen exposure could be identified by cataloging public T cell receptors. HLA typing covered class I and class II loci at four-digit resolution. Because of strong linkage in the cohort, roughly five DR-DQ haplotypes were treated as single units for association and clustering. A later analysis re-examined previously published TCR beta repertoires from 500 to 700 donors and added high-resolution HLA genotyping to investigate patterns of TCR occurrence. All discovery cohort repertoires had been generated using a single sequencing platform. An earlier analysis of approximately 640 of the donors applied high-throughput TCR beta sequencing to assess whether each TCR beta V gene segment acted as functional or pseudogenic. To predict cytomegalovirus infection status, the study combined high-throughput TCR immunosequencing, statistical association of individual TCRs with disease status, and machine learning. A separate validation cohort of approximately 120 different subjects was used in addition to the approximately 640-subject first cohort. The genetic ancestry cluster associated with self-reported Caucasian donors included about four fifths of the roughly 390 genotyped donors. An early release that covered about 600 HLA-typed donors contained about 290 gigabases of sequencing data and 85 million to 100 million unique TCR sequences. Donor age, sex, ethnicity and CMV serostatus were compiled alongside the repertoire data. In a later genetic analysis, genome-wide SNP genotypes for about 55% of the 666 donors were used, and that subset was treated as a discovery cohort. Rather than using new phenotypic data, the later analysis identified candidate immune exposures from TCR beta sequences and from how often those sequences occurred across donors. Using immunosequencing, the study profiled T cell repertoires from approximately 700 subjects and related those repertoires to cytomegalovirus serostatus. Typing coverage differed by locus: A, B, C, DRB1 and DQB1 were typed in roughly 620-630 donors, DQA1 in about 510, DPA1 in around 580, and DPB1 in around 490. Among 350 to 400 genotyped donors of the cohort, an average of roughly 240,000 unique TCR beta nucleotide sequences were sequenced per donor, roughly a sixth of them non-productive.

The count of this clone is one. This receptor's antigen is unknown. Base qualities are not at hand, and no much larger clone is one base apart. Libraries were constructed by the immunoSEQ multiplex PCR assay. The multiplex PCR relied on a mix of 60 forward primers for TCR Vbeta segments and 13 reverse primers for TCR Jbeta segments. Amplification of the CDR3 region of rearranged TCR beta genes was performed with a multiplex PCR assay on genomic DNA. The amplified TCR beta libraries were sequenced on the Illumina HiSeq System as 87-base-pair reads. Under the source paper's analysis protocol: A later analysis tallied around 87 million unique TCR beta chains across the approximately 670 repertoires, and approximately 9.9 million of those chains were shared by two or more donors. Raw reads were error-corrected and collapsed into unique sequences with a nearest-neighbor algorithm that merged closely related sequences to remove PCR and sequencing errors. CDR3 sequences were aligned to IMGT reference sequences to assign V, D and J gene segments. Each retained sequence needed at least a six-nucleotide match to both a V gene segment and a J gene segment. Rearrangements were called productive when the CDR3 lacked stop codons and stayed in frame with V and J; all others were non-productive. Following IMGT convention, CDR3 was defined as the stretch from the second conserved V-encoded cysteine up to the conserved J-encoded phenylalanine. The earlier analysis of about 610 of the donors excluded any sequence lacking an unambiguous match to a single V gene segment. In an earlier analysis of 587 of the donors, V segments were called functional above 56.7% productive rearrangements and were called segregating when the between-donor standard deviation exceeded 5%. To diagnose cytomegalovirus status from the catalog of TCR beta chain sequences, a statistical classification framework was built. V and J gene assignment, in a later analysis, came from comparing TCR nucleotide sequences with IMGT/GENE-DB human TR gene sequences. A later analysis assigned CDR3 sequences and most-parsimonious VDJ recombination scenarios with the TCRdist pipeline. In a later analysis, each TCR beta chain was defined by its CDR3 amino acid sequence together with its V-gene family, and reads without a unique V-gene family were excluded. To address suspected cross-contamination and a sequencing artifact, a later analysis removed over 500 highly shared, low-generation-probability nucleotide sequences. For each public chain, a later analysis derived a clonal expansion index from normalized ranks of inferred template counts within each repertoire. In a later analysis, generation probabilities were computed using a VDJ recombination model fitted to out-of-frame rearrangements, and the results were checked against IGoR. A later analysis scored TCR-TCR, TCR-HLA and TCR-CMV co-occurrence with hypergeometric tests, applying a repertoire-size bias correction to TCR pairs. False discovery rates were estimated in a later analysis by permuting HLA or CMV assignments 20 times. In a later analysis, co-occurring TCRs were grouped with DBSCAN, and TCRdist sequence similarity was added when clustering was performed within HLA-allele-positive subsets. For co-occurrence clustering, repertoires with fewer than 30,000 or more than 120,000 public chains were excluded, along with 4 to 6 repertoires with anomalous nucleotide sharing. TCRdb's version of the immuneACCESS table is confined to in-frame rearrangements and falls short of the full clone set. An unresolved V gene accounts for under half of the shortfall where checked; the remainder is of unknown origin. V and J calls and clone size are those listed in that table; D and trimming were worked out from the DNA. The sample profile shows approximately 160,000 clones; roughly 80% of them were found once. The ten largest clones represent around 0.8% of the sample.

Per the germline V gene, SGHVS is the CDR1 and FQNEAQ is the CDR2. The junction shows trimming of 5 bases on V and 4 bases on J, and the gene matches do not reach 5 bases of it. Spanning cysteine to phenylalanine, the CDR3 consists of 14 amino acids. The entry retains the CDR3 DNA only, 42 bases that are in frame from base 1. The cohort was made up of 500 to 850 healthy bone marrow donors. All cohort members were sampled while nominally healthy, although unrecorded immune exposures were likely present. The donor tested CMV seronegative, placing the donor among the 300 to 450 seronegative members of the cohort. Every donor gave a peripheral blood sample, and the peripheral blood mononuclear cells from that sample were used for TCR beta sequencing. The Qiagen DNeasy Blood Extraction Kit was used to extract genomic DNA from the blood cell samples. Broad study findings and their caveats: An earlier analysis of around 600 of the donors showed that most TCR beta V segments appeared in productive rearrangements either about 87% or about 30% of the time, which broadly matched IMGT annotations. In a later analysis, most CMV-associated TCR beta chains were found to appear HLA-restricted, with HLA associations seemingly driven largely by CMV exposure. Over 15 rarely observed V segments, including chromosome 9 orphons, were excluded from the earlier analysis of several hundred of the donors because counts were too low. Most TCR sequences were seen in very few donors, while some public TCRs were found in many individuals. Only TCR beta chains were sequenced in this cohort, and the absence of alpha or paired-chain data limited detectable features. In vitro tests confirmed that a few of the cytomegalovirus-associated TCR beta chains recognize cytomegalovirus antigens. At a false discovery rate of 0.05, a later analysis linked 15,000 to 20,000 TCR beta sequences to specific HLA alleles. Some IMGT-functional V segments, including TRBV6-2 and TRBV6-3, could not be distinguished by the 87-base-pair reads and were therefore excluded. The classifier was reported to diagnose cytomegalovirus status with high specificity and sensitivity in both the original and validation cohorts. According to a later genetic analysis, donors in an Asian-associated ancestry cluster had fewer N-insertions in productive TCRs than the roughly 700-donor mean. According to the authors, the approach could potentially be generalized to other disease states and immunological phenotypes. According to a later analysis, parvovirus B19, influenza, CMV and Epstein-Barr virus appeared linked to several top co-occurrence clusters. HLA typing was unavailable for some donors at each locus, so association tests used only the typed subset. Roughly uniform sequencing depth across donors was assumed in presence/absence analyses, although this assumption may not hold. Immune exposure information for the cohort was limited to CMV serostatus. In a later analysis, HLA-associated TCR beta chains were found to be more clonally expanded and to have lower generation probabilities than equally common non-associated chains. When HLA alleles, especially DR and DQ, strongly co-occurred, attributing TCR associations to individual alleles was difficult. A further reported finding was that TCR beta sequences accurately predicted the HLA-A and HLA-B alleles for most subjects in the first cohort. A later genetic analysis associated a missense DCLRE1C variant with V-gene and J-gene trimming of TCR beta chains, and an independent cohort replicated the association. Correlated functional status among segregating V segments might reflect linkage disequilibrium, but an unknown experimental factor could not be ruled out. A cluster of highly shared sequence variants was judged likely to be a technical artifact of the sequencing pipeline. The study gave a list of 150 to 200 TCR beta chains associated with cytomegalovirus. According to a later analysis, TCR association rates differed among HLA loci, with DRB1 alleles showing the most associated TCRs and HLA-C alleles showing the fewest.

This sequence uses TRBV7-8 and TRBJ2-7; TRBD2 matches 10 bases in the middle. Sequenced sample: PBMCs. The receptor was derived from a woman younger than 35 in good health and CMV-seronegative. The CDR3 protein: CASSPSGRSYEQYF. The DNA sequence is as follows: TGTGCCAGCAGCCCTAGCGGGAGAAGTTACGAGCAGTACTTC. The CDR3, completed at both ends by the reference TRBV7-8 and TRBJ2-7 genes, gives the full variable domain GAGVSQSPRYKVAKRGQDVALRCDPISGHVSLFWYQQALGQGPEFLTYFQNEAQLDKSGLPSDRFFAERPEGSVSTLKIQRTQQEDSAVYLCASSPSGRSYEQYFGPGTRLTVT.